The rows below give T cell receptor beta chains drawn from one sample of a study of T cells in Graves' hyperthyroidism and ophthalmopathy. TCRdb re-called the multiplex PCR reads with MiXCR, one entry per CDR3 protein. Counted here are about 560,000 distinct CDR3 sequences, 16% occurring once; the ten biggest clones make up under 20%. Sequenced material: blood. The receptors were gathered from a young woman with Graves' hyperthyroidism. The CDR3 runs from the conserved cysteine through the conserved F or W. Fields, in order: D gene, V gene, J gene, clone size, CDR3 protein, CDR3 DNA. The D gene is left open where the match is weak. Rows give clone size only sometimes, using once, few, many, or a class for an expanded clone.

D: TRBD1
V: TRBV6-1
J: TRBJ1-2
size: -
CDR3: CASRAQGYGYTF
DNA: TGTGCCAGCAGGGCACAGGGGTATGGCTACACCTTC

D: -
V: TRBV2
J: TRBJ2-2
size: many
CDR3: CASSALGGSNTGELFF
DNA: TGTGCCAGCAGTGCCCTTGGGGGGTCTAACACCGGGGAGCTGTTTTTT

D: TRBD2
V: TRBV24-1
J: TRBJ2-2
size: many
CDR3: CATSGRPGGRFATGELFF
DNA: TGTGCCACCAGTGGCCGGCCGGGAGGCCGTTTTGCCACCGGGGAGCTGTTTTTT

D: -
V: TRBV5-4
J: TRBJ2-3
size: -
CDR3: CASSLIGADTQYF
DNA: TGTGCCAGCAGCTTGATAGGGGCAGATACGCAGTATTTT

D: -
V: TRBV6-2/TRBV6-3
J: TRBJ1-2
size: few
CDR3: CASTDFYGYTF
DNA: TGTGCCAGCACCGACTTCTATGGCTACACCTTC

D: TRBD2
V: TRBV5-1
J: TRBJ2-7
size: many
CDR3: CASSLELAGDEQYF
DNA: TGCGCCAGCAGCTTGGAGCTAGCGGGAGACGAGCAGTACTTC

D: -
V: TRBV28
J: TRBJ2-5
size: many
CDR3: CASSPLRFQETQYF
DNA: TGTGCCAGCAGTCCCCTCCGTTTTCAAGAGACCCAGTACTTC

D: TRBD2
V: TRBV29-1
J: TRBJ2-1
size: many
CDR3: CSVAPRLAVNEQFF
DNA: TGCAGCGTTGCCCCGCGACTAGCGGTGAATGAGCAGTTCTTC

D: -
V: TRBV6-2/TRBV6-3
J: TRBJ1-2
size: -
CDR3: CASSYSGRGYGYTF
DNA: TGTGCCAGCAGTTACTCGGGAAGGGGCTATGGCTACACCTTC

D: -
V: TRBV7-2
J: TRBJ2-1
size: many
CDR3: CASSLRSAYNEQFF
DNA: TGTGCCAGCAGCTTGAGATCAGCCTACAATGAGCAGTTCTTC

D: -
V: TRBV12-3/TRBV12-4
J: TRBJ1-2
size: many
CDR3: CASLAGQGNGYTF
DNA: TGTGCCAGCCTTGCGGGGCAGGGGAATGGCTACACCTTC

D: -
V: TRBV6-1
J: TRBJ2-1
size: few
CDR3: CASSAGDSYNEQFF
DNA: TGTGCCAGCAGTGCGGGAGACTCCTACAATGAGCAGTTCTTC

D: TRBD1
V: TRBV7-6
J: TRBJ2-7
size: few
CDR3: CASSLAVGDSTYEQYF
DNA: TGTGCCAGCAGCTTAGCGGTGGGGGACAGTACCTACGAGCAGTACTTC

D: -
V: TRBV10-2
J: TRBJ2-7
size: -
CDR3: CASSPGDYEQYF
DNA: TGCGCCAGCAGCCCTGGGGACTACGAGCAGTACTTC

D: -
V: TRBV10-1
J: TRBJ2-2
size: few
CDR3: CASKDGPNTGELFF
DNA: TGCGCCAGCAAGGACGGACCGAACACCGGGGAGCTGTTTTTT

D: -
V: TRBV4-2
J: TRBJ2-7
size: -
CDR3: CASSQDLEVREQYF
DNA: TGTGCCAGCAGCCAAGATCTGGAGGTGCGCGAGCAGTACTTC

D: -
V: TRBV4-1
J: TRBJ2-3
size: few
CDR3: CASSQDSYTQYF
DNA: TGCGCCAGCAGCCAAGATAGCTATACGCAGTATTTT

D: -
V: TRBV30
J: TRBJ2-7
size: -
CDR3: CAWKGRGDEQYF
DNA: TGTGCCTGGAAAGGACGAGGTGACGAGCAGTACTTC

D: -
V: TRBV27
J: TRBJ2-1
size: -
CDR3: CASSLSLSNEQFF
DNA: TGTGCCAGCAGTTTATCCTTAAGCAATGAGCAGTTCTTC

D: TRBD1
V: TRBV19
J: TRBJ1-2
size: few
CDR3: CASSIDPGTVYGYTF
DNA: TGTGCCAGTAGTATAGATCCGGGGACAGTATATGGCTACACCTTC

D: -
V: TRBV2
J: TRBJ2-1
size: many
CDR3: CASKVSLNEQFF
DNA: TGTGCCAGCAAGGTTAGCCTCAATGAGCAGTTCTTC

D: TRBD2
V: TRBV2
J: TRBJ2-7
size: many
CDR3: CASGFTGTTPSYEQYF
DNA: TGTGCCAGCGGGTTTACCGGGACTACCCCCTCCTACGAGCAGTACTTC

D: -
V: TRBV4-3
J: TRBJ2-7
size: few
CDR3: CASSQDSQGWYEQYF
DNA: TGCGCCAGCAGCCAAGATAGCCAGGGATGGTACGAGCAGTACTTC

D: TRBD2
V: TRBV27
J: TRBJ2-3
size: many
CDR3: CASSDEDSGRTPDTQYF
DNA: TGTGCCAGCAGTGATGAGGATAGCGGGAGGACCCCAGATACGCAGTATTTT

D: -
V: TRBV12-3/TRBV12-4
J: TRBJ2-3
size: few
CDR3: CASTPEGGPYADTQYF
DNA: TGTGCCAGCACCCCCGAGGGAGGCCCCTATGCAGATACGCAGTATTTT

D: TRBD1
V: TRBV2
J: TRBJ1-5
size: -
CDR3: CASRDRGRTEPQHF
DNA: TGTGCCAGCAGGGACAGGGGGCGCACGGAGCCCCAGCATTTT

D: -
V: TRBV7-9
J: TRBJ1-1
size: many
CDR3: CASSLALTVTSAFF
DNA: TGTGCCAGCAGCTTAGCGCTAACAGTCACGTCAGCTTTCTTT

D: TRBD2
V: TRBV12-3/TRBV12-4
J: TRBJ2-7
size: many
CDR3: CASRTSAGVGYEQYF
DNA: TGTGCCAGCAGGACCTCAGCGGGAGTAGGGTACGAGCAGTACTTC

D: -
V: TRBV12-3/TRBV12-4
J: TRBJ1-2
size: many
CDR3: CASSFGEWGLYGYTF
DNA: TGTGCCAGCAGTTTCGGAGAGTGGGGCCTCTATGGCTACACCTTC

D: -
V: TRBV7-9
J: TRBJ2-3
size: -
CDR3: CASSLGFARDGTDTQYF
DNA: TGTGCCAGCAGCTTGGGATTTGCGAGGGATGGGACAGATACGCAGTATTTT

D: -
V: TRBV2
J: TRBJ2-6
size: many
CDR3: CGKAISGANVLTF
DNA: TGTGGAAAAGCAATTTCTGGGGCCAACGTCCTGACTTTC

D: TRBD2
V: TRBV13
J: TRBJ2-3
size: -
CDR3: CASSPAGTSGGGTQYF
DNA: TGCGCCAGCAGCCCCGCCGGGACTAGCGGGGGGGGTACGCAGTATTTT

D: -
V: TRBV11-2
J: TRBJ2-1
size: -
CDR3: CASSLWSYDYNEQFF
DNA: TGTGCCAGCAGCTTATGGTCTTATGACTACAATGAGCAGTTCTTC

D: TRBD1
V: TRBV27
J: TRBJ1-1
size: many
CDR3: CASSFTFGTGVEAFF
DNA: TGTGCCAGCAGTTTTACTTTCGGGACAGGGGTTGAAGCTTTCTTT

D: -
V: TRBV6-1
J: TRBJ1-2
size: many
CDR3: CASSLDGANYGYTF
DNA: TGTGCCAGCAGTTTGGACGGAGCTAACTATGGCTACACCTTC

D: -
V: TRBV7-2
J: TRBJ2-1
size: many
CDR3: CASSKDGIATKNEQFF
DNA: TGTGCCAGCAGCAAGGACGGGATAGCGACCAAGAATGAGCAGTTCTTC

D: -
V: TRBV5-1
J: TRBJ2-7
size: few
CDR3: CASRQAGEQYF
DNA: TGCGCCAGTCGACAGGCGGGCGAGCAGTACTTC

D: -
V: TRBV7-6
J: TRBJ1-5
size: -
CDR3: CASSLGAGNQPQHF
DNA: TGTGCCAGCAGCTTGGGGGCGGGCAATCAGCCCCAGCATTTT

D: TRBD2
V: TRBV5-4
J: TRBJ2-7
size: few
CDR3: CASSGGTSGALEQYF
DNA: TGTGCCAGCAGCGGAGGGACTAGCGGTGCGTTAGAGCAGTACTTC

D: -
V: TRBV6-6
J: TRBJ2-7
size: many
CDR3: CASSYSNVGKLYEQYF
DNA: TGTGCCAGCAGTTACTCGAATGTAGGGAAACTCTACGAGCAGTACTTC

D: -
V: TRBV11-2
J: TRBJ2-4
size: few
CDR3: CASSLLARTLAKNIQYF
DNA: TGTGCCAGCAGCTTACTAGCGCGGACTTTAGCCAAAAACATTCAGTACTTC

D: TRBD1
V: TRBV6-1
J: TRBJ1-1
size: many
CDR3: CASSRQGMGTEAFF
DNA: TGTGCCAGCAGCCGACAGGGAATGGGCACTGAAGCTTTCTTT

D: -
V: TRBV11-3
J: TRBJ2-2
size: -
CDR3: CASSIHRLGGTGELFF
DNA: TGTGCCAGCAGCATCCACCGCCTAGGGGGCACCGGGGAGCTGTTTTTT

D: -
V: TRBV27
J: TRBJ2-7
size: many
CDR3: CASSLSVGHRLYEQYF
DNA: TGTGCCAGCAGTTTATCGGTGGGACACCGACTTTACGAGCAGTACTTC

D: -
V: TRBV2
J: TRBJ1-4
size: -
CDR3: CASSDTGSTNEKLFF
DNA: TGTGCCAGCAGTGACACAGGTTCAACTAATGAAAAACTGTTTTTT

D: -
V: TRBV28
J: TRBJ1-1
size: many
CDR3: CASSLLRHWGTEAFF
DNA: TGTGCCAGCAGTTTATTGAGACACTGGGGGACTGAAGCTTTCTTT

D: -
V: TRBV10-3
J: TRBJ2-1
size: few
CDR3: CAISTYLEQFF
DNA: TGTGCCATCAGTACCTATCTAGAGCAGTTCTTC

D: -
V: TRBV3-1
J: TRBJ2-1
size: few
CDR3: CASSQRSHNEQFF
DNA: TGTGCCAGCAGCCAAAGGTCTCACAATGAGCAGTTCTTC

D: TRBD2
V: TRBV20-1
J: TRBJ2-3
size: -
CDR3: CSVRLEGLAGGPGDTQYF
DNA: TGCAGTGTCCGACTAGAAGGTCTAGCGGGGGGGCCTGGAGATACGCAGTATTTT

D: -
V: TRBV7-2
J: TRBJ2-1
size: -
CDR3: CASSPPPGLGYNEQFF
DNA: TGTGCCAGCAGCCCCCCCCCGGGGTTAGGCTACAATGAGCAGTTCTTC

D: -
V: TRBV7-9
J: TRBJ2-6
size: few
CDR3: CASSLDPDSGANVLTF
DNA: TGTGCCAGCAGCTTAGACCCGGACTCTGGGGCCAACGTCCTGACTTTC

D: TRBD1
V: TRBV2
J: TRBJ1-1
size: many
CDR3: CASSEALWDSASEAFF
DNA: TGTGCCAGCAGTGAAGCGCTCTGGGACAGTGCCTCTGAAGCTTTCTTT

D: -
V: TRBV20-1
J: TRBJ1-6
size: few
CDR3: CSALLTGLMGNSPLHF
DNA: TGCAGTGCTCTCCTCACCGGGTTGATGGGTAATTCACCCCTCCACTTT

D: -
V: TRBV24-1
J: TRBJ2-2
size: -
CDR3: CATSSHDTGELFF
DNA: TGTGCCACCAGCAGCCACGACACCGGGGAGCTGTTTTTT

D: -
V: TRBV6-2/TRBV6-3
J: TRBJ2-7
size: few
CDR3: CASGAFRGSSYEQYF
DNA: TGTGCCAGCGGGGCTTTTCGGGGCTCTTCCTACGAGCAGTACTTC

D: -
V: TRBV4-1
J: TRBJ1-2
size: many
CDR3: CASSQEGGEGRTF
DNA: TGCGCCAGCAGCCAAGAGGGGGGGGAAGGACGCACCTTC

D: TRBD1
V: TRBV12-3/TRBV12-4
J: TRBJ2-5
size: once
CDR3: CASSHAHEQGRKTQYF
DNA: TGTGCCAGCAGTCACGCCCACGAACAGGGGCGAAAGACCCAGTACTTC

D: -
V: TRBV12-3/TRBV12-4
J: TRBJ1-2
size: -
CDR3: CASSRPSYGYTF
DNA: TGTGCCAGCTCAAGACCCTCATATGGCTACACCTTC

D: -
V: TRBV28
J: TRBJ2-3
size: few
CDR3: CASSLRGGGRRRTDTQYF
DNA: TGTGCCAGCAGTTTACGAGGGGGTGGCCGGCGCAGGACAGATACGCAGTATTTT

D: -
V: TRBV20-1
J: TRBJ1-2
size: many
CDR3: CSARDLQGANYGYTF
DNA: TGCAGTGCTAGAGATTTGCAGGGAGCTAACTATGGCTACACCTTC